The TCR beta chain described here comes from a study of cytomegalovirus exposure and HLA in healthy donors. The PCR made use of 60 Vbeta and 13 Jbeta primers. Produced via immunoSEQ multiplex PCR; TCRdb's table is partial and in-frame only. The sample has some 130,000 clones; about three quarters are singletons. Per the germline V gene, CDR1 is MNHEY and CDR2 is SMNVEV (reference sequence). V lost 5 bases, J lost 2 bases, and 9 bases stayed unmatched. CDR3 size: 15 residues. The chain employs TRBV27 and TRBJ2-7, with 7 bases aligning to TRBD2. The receptor was isolated from a human donor in good health. Source material: PBMCs. CDR3 coding DNA: TGTGCCAGCAGTCCCCGGGGGGTTTCGACCTACGAGCAGTACTTC. It encodes CASSPRGVSTYEQYF.